This TCR beta chain stems from a study of cytomegalovirus exposure and HLA in healthy donors. Overall study context: Among the 400 or so donors who were genotyped, about 80% fell in the genetic ancestry cluster that is associated with self-reported Caucasian donors. General study results and limits: Rarity marked most TCR sequences, yet some public TCRs occurred in many donors. Some V segments, TRBV6-2 and TRBV6-3 among them, were indistinguishable and were therefore excluded. One cluster of highly shared sequence variants probably arose as a sequencing artifact.

Germline CDR1 and CDR2: KGHSH and LQKENI. Between the trimmed V and J ends, which lost 6 bases and 3 bases, there was a span of 9 bases. The CDR3 length is 13 residues. As regards this clone: Its antigen is undetermined.

The PCR contained 60 Vbeta and 13 Jbeta primers. Sequenced by immunoSEQ multiplex PCR; TCRdb stores in-frame clones only, minus some. The sample consists of approximately 100,000 clones, about 70% of them appearing once. The sample taken for sequencing was PBMCs. The chain combines TRBV18 with TRBJ1-3; no definite D call. The TCR sequence derives from a woman aged 40 to 55 in good health and CMV-seronegative. CDR3 in amino acids: CASSPVDGNTIYF. DNA for the CDR3: TGTGCCAGCTCGCCGGTAGATGGAAACACCATATATTTT.